By share, the clone carrying this T cell receptor beta chain counts as medium-sized. A single record per CDR3 protein comes from TCRdb applying MiXCR to the 5' RACE reads. Of tens of thousands of distinct CDR3 sequences in the sample, roughly a sixth are singletons; the top ten hold approximately 5.4%. This specimen comes from a study of HIV-infected patients and healthy controls. Trimming removed 8 bases at V and 3 bases at J, with 9 bases between. CDR1 is SQVTM and CDR2 is ANQGSEA in the germline V gene. The CDR3 loop spans 11 amino acids. Sequencing input: CD4+ T cells from blood. The V gene is TRBV29-1, the J gene TRBJ2-3; TRBD2 might be the D (5 bases). The TCR originated in a human donor in good health. CDR3 nucleotides: TGCAGCTCAAGAGGGACAGATACGCAGTATTTT. It encodes CSSRGTDTQYF.